This entry is about one TCR beta chain. Its antigen remains unknown. These data originate in a study of T cell responses to AZD1222 COVID-19 vaccine. This table comes from immunoSEQ multiplex PCR, and its TCRdb copy is limited to in-frame clones, with some not included. The sample shows under 150,000 clones, 85% to 90% of them seen only once. Per the germline V gene, CDR1 is SGHNT and CDR2 is YYREEE (reference sequence). The CDR3 runs to 13 residues. V lost 0 bases to trimming and J lost 4 bases, with 5 bases between them. General study points: The study found vaccine-associated CD4 TCRs spanning spike, dominant at 160-218 and 743-854. Once two AZD1222 doses were given, Spike-specific TCR breadth and depth went up.

This specimen consisted of peripheral blood, obtained on day 0 of MenACWY control vaccination. This receptor was taken from an adult in good health. The chain carries TRBV5-4 and TRBJ1-5; D not resolved. The CDR3 region has the DNA TGTGCCAGCAGCTTGGACGGGAATCAGCCCCAGCATTTT. Translating it yields CASSLDGNQPQHF.